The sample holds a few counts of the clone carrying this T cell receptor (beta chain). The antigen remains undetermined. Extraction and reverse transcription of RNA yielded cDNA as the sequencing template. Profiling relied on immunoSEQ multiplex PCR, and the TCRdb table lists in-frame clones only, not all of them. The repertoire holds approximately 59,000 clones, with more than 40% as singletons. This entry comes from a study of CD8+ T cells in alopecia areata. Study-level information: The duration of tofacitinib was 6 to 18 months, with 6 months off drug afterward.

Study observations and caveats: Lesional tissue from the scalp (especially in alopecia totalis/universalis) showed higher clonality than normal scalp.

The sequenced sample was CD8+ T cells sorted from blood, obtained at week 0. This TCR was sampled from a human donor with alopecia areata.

CDR3 loop: CASRRSGVPETQYF. The CDR3 DNA is TGTGCCAGCAGGCGGAGCGGGGTCCCTGAGACCCAGTACTTC. The V gene is TRBV2, the J gene TRBJ2-5; TRBD2 matches 7 bases. With V trimmed by 6 bases and J by 5 bases, 9 bases remained unmatched. The germline gives CDR1 SNHLY, CDR2 FYNNEI. The CDR3 has 14 residues.